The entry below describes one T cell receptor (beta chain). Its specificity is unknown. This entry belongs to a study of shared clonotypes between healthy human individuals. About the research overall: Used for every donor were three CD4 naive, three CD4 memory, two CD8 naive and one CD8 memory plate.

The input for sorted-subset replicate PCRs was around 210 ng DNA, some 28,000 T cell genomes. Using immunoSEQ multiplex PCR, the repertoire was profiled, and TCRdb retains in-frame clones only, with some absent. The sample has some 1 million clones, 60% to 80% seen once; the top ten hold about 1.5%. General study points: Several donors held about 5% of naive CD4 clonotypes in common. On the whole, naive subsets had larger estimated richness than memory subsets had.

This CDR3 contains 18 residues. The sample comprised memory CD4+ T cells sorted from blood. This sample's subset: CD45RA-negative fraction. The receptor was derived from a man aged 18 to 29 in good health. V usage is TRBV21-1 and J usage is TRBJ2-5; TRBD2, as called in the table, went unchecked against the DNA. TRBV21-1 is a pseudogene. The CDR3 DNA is TGTGCCAGCAGCAAAGGGGGGGGCGCTTGGGTAGAGCAAGAGACCCAGTACTTC. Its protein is CASSKGGGAWVEQETQYF.